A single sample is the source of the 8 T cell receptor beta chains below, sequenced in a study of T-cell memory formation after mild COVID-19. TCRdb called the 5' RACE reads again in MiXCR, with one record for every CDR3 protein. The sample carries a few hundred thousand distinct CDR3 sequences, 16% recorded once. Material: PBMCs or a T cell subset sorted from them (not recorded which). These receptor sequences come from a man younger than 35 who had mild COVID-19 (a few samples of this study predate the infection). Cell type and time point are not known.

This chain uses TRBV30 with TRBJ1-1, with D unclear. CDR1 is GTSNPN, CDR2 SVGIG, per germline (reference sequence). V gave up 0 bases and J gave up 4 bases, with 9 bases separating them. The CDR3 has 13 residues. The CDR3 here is CAWSVARITEAFF. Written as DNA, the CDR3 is TGTGCCTGGAGTGTGGCCAGAATCACTGAAGCTTTCTTT. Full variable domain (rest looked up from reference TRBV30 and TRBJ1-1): SQTIHQWPATLVQPVGSPLSLECTVEGTSNPNLYWYRQAAGRGLQLLFYSVGIGQISSEVPQNLSASRPQDRQFILSSKKLLLSDSGFYLCAWSVARITEAFFGQGTRLTVV.

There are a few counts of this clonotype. The CDR3 sequence is CSASEGQGANEKLFF. The DNA of the CDR3 is TGCAGTGCTAGCGAGGGACAGGGCGCTAATGAAAAACTGTTTTTT. The V gene is TRBV20-1, the J gene TRBJ1-4; TRBD1 aligns across 9 bases. The ends lost 3 bases at V and 3 bases at J; junction bases unmatched: 5. Germline assignment: CDR1 DFQATT and CDR2 SNEGSKA (reference sequence). The CDR3 length is 15 residues.

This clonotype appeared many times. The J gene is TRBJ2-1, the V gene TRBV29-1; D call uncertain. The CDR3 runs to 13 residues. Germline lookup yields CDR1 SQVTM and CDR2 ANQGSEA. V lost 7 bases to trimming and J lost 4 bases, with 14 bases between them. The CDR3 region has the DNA TGCAGCGGGAAGGACCGAAATTACAATGAGCAGTTCTTC. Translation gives CSGKDRNYNEQFF.

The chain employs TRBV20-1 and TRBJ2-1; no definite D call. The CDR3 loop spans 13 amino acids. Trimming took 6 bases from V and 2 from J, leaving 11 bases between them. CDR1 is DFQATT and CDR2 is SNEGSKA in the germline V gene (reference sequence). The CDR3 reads CSAPGLAYNEQFF. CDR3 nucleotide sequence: TGCAGTGCCCCCGGGTTGGCCTACAATGAGCAGTTCTTC.

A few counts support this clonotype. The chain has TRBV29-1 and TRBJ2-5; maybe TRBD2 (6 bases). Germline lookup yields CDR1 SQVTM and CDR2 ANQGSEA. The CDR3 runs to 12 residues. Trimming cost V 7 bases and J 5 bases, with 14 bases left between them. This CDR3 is CSAKVGGETQYF. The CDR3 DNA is TGCAGCGCTAAGGTCGGAGGGGAGACCCAGTACTTC.

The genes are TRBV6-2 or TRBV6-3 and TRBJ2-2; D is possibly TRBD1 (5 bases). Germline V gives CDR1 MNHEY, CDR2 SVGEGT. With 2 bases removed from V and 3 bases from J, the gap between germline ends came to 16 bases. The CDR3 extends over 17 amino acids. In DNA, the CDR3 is TGTGCCAGCAGTTACCCAGGGTTCAAGGAACACACCGGGGAGCTGTTTTTT. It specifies CASSYPGFKEHTGELFF.

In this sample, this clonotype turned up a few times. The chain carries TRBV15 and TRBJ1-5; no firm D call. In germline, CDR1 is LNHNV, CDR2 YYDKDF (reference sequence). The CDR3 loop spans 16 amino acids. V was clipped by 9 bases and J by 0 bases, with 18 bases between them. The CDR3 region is CATRPTTAYSNQPQHF. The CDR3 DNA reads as TGTGCCACGCGGCCAACGACCGCGTATAGCAATCAGCCCCAGCATTTT.

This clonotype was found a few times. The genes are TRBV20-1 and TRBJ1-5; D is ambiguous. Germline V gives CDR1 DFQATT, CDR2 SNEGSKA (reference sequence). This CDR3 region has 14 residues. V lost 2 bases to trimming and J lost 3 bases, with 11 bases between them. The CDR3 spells CSARKPGLNQPQHF. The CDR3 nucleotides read TGCAGTGCTAGAAAACCGGGCCTCAATCAGCCCCAGCATTTT.